This TCR beta chain was documented in a study of regulatory T cells in long-lasting Graves disease. Time point of the sample: newly diagnosed GD, antithyroid drugs for less than 3 months. The TCR library used RNA extracted from PBMCs. This clonotype was counted only a few times. J was trimmed by 7 bases and V by 1 base; bases with no gene match: 1. The germline CDR1 and CDR2 sequences are ENHRY and SYGVKD. This CDR3 is 12 amino acids long. According to the study, TCR beta libraries were built with iRepertoire HTBI primers and CDR3-region Arm-PCR. A single record per CDR3 protein comes from TCRdb applying MiXCR to the multiplex PCR reads. There are 600,000 to 650,000 distinct CDR3 sequences in the sample; 16% occur only once, and 15% to 20% lies in the top ten. This sample also belongs to another study, concerning T cells in Graves' hyperthyroidism and ophthalmopathy.

The sequencing here drew on peripheral blood mononuclear cells (PBMCs), taken at new diagnosis, from a patient treated with antithyroid drugs. The TCR was taken from a woman aged 25 to 39 with Graves disease. The chain carries TRBV10-3 and TRBJ2-7; the match to TRBD2 covers 7 bases. Written as DNA, the CDR3 is TGTGCCATCAGTGAGTTCGGGGGGGAGCAGTACTTC. This translates into CAISEFGGEQYF.